Sequencing of this TCR beta chain was carried out in a study of T cell responses to AZD1222 COVID-19 vaccine. Findings of the study overall: Mapped onto spike, vaccine-associated CD4 TCRs spanned it and were dominant at 160-218 and 743-854. Every sample of the repertoires postdated the peak T cell response. Spike-specific TCR breadth and depth grew following two AZD1222 doses. Within unmutated variant regions lay the reported targets of nearly half of spike-specific TCRs.

About this clone itself: The target antigen is unknown.

Using immunoSEQ multiplex PCR, the repertoire was profiled, and TCRdb retains in-frame clones only, with some absent. The sample has about 110,000 clones, 70% to 90% seen once. This CDR3 is built from 17 residues. The germline V gene encodes CDR1 SGDLS and CDR2 YYNGEE. Trimming stripped 4 bases from V and 5 bases from J, with 22 bases between. V usage is TRBV9 and J usage is TRBJ1-5; D not certain. The sequence came from an adult who received the AZD1222 COVID-19 vaccine. The sample consisted of peripheral blood, taken 28 days after the second AZD1222 dose. As DNA, the CDR3 is TGTGCCAGCAGCTCCCACCGATGGTGCAGGATTCATCAGCCCCAGCATTTT. It translates to CASSSHRWCRIHQPQHF.